This T cell receptor beta chain was found in a study of OX40 agonist ivuxolimab in advanced cancers. Turning to the study itself: The study gave patients intravenous ivuxolimab at 0.01 to 10 mg/kg every 2 weeks. Study results and limitations: Clonal expansion from baseline to week 6 occurred in both CD4+ and CD8+ T cells.

Details on this clone: What it recognizes is unknown.

Produced via immunoSEQ multiplex PCR; TCRdb's table is partial and in-frame only. The sample records over 9,500 clones, 90% being singletons. The material was CD4+ or CD8+ T cells sorted from blood, obtained in a trial of the OX40 agonist ivuxolimab. The TCR comes from an adult with an advanced solid tumor such as melanoma, head and neck, liver or kidney cancer.

Written as DNA, the CDR3 is TGTGCCAGCGGCACTAGCGGGTCCTACGAGCAGTACTTC. Translation gives CASGTSGSYEQYF. J is TRBJ2-7 and V is TRBV13; 9 bases match TRBD2. V shed 8 bases and J 1 base; nucleotides not matched to a gene: 3. The CDR3 extends over 13 amino acids. Germline-derived CDR1 and CDR2 are PRHDT and FYEKMQ (reference sequence). Variable domain in full (rest from reference TRBV13 and TRBJ2-7): AAGVIQSPRHLIKEKRETATLKCYPIPRHDTVYWYQQGPGQDPQFLISFYEKMQSDKGSIPDRFSAQQFSDYHSELNMSSLELGDSALYFCASGTSGSYEQYFGPGTRLTVT.